Presented here are 24 T cell receptor beta chains from one specimen sequenced in a study of blood T cell repertoires in COVID-19. Profiled with immunoSEQ multiplex PCR; TCRdb holds only in-frame clones, not every one. The sample records about 270,000 clones, 70% to 90% being singletons. Sample: PBMCs or T cells enriched from blood (not recorded which). Receptors originate from a woman aged 25-40 years with acute COVID-19.

This clone came up a few times. This chain connects TRBV19 to TRBJ1-5; 8 bases map to TRBD1. Germline V gene data show CDR1 as LNHDA and CDR2 as SQIVND (reference sequence). The trim removed 7 bases at V and 3 bases at J, leaving 2 bases unmatched. This CDR3 is built from 13 residues. CDR3 DNA: TGTGCCAGTACGGACAGGGTCAATCAGCCCCAGCATTTT. This gives the protein CASTDRVNQPQHF. Combining the CDR3 with reference TRBV19 and TRBJ1-5 gives the whole variable domain DGGITQSPKYLFRKEGQNVTLSCEQNLNHDAMYWYRQDPGQGLRLIYYSQIVNDFQKGDIAEGYSVSREKKESFPLTVTSAQKNPTAFYLCASTDRVNQPQHFGDGTRLSIL.

This chain links TRBV11-2 with TRBJ2-2; 7 bases are a match to TRBD1. This CDR3 is built from 15 residues. Germline V gene data show CDR1 as SGHAT and CDR2 as FQNNGV. Losses at the gene ends were 0 bases for V and 4 bases for J; bases not matched to a gene: 2. CDR3 in DNA: TGTGCCAGCAGCTTAGATCAGGGGGTCACCGGGGAGCTGTTTTTT. Its translation is CASSLDQGVTGELFF.

This chain connects TRBV19 to TRBJ2-7; TRBD2 might be the D (5 bases). V lost 0 bases, J lost 3 bases, and 12 bases lay in between. Germline V gene lookup returns CDR1 LNHDA and CDR2 SQIVND (reference sequence). The CDR3 loop spans 15 amino acids. In nucleotides, the CDR3 is TGTGCCAGTAGTATAGATGGCCGGGGATTCTACGAGCAGTACTTC. This translates into CASSIDGRGFYEQYF. Variable domain in full (rest from reference TRBV19 and TRBJ2-7): DGGITQSPKYLFRKEGQNVTLSCEQNLNHDAMYWYRQDPGQGLRLIYYSQIVNDFQKGDIAEGYSVSREKKESFPLTVTSAQKNPTAFYLCASSIDGRGFYEQYFGPGTRLTVT.

This rearrangement joins TRBV29-1 to TRBJ2-7, with 7 bases fitting TRBD1. From germline, CDR1 is SQVTM and CDR2 ANQGSEA. The V gene end was trimmed by 7 bases and the J gene end by 5 bases; junction bases not matched to a gene: 8. The CDR3 sequence is 12 residues long. The CDR3 sequence is CSGTDREHEQYF. The CDR3 region has the DNA TGCAGCGGAACTGACAGGGAGCACGAGCAGTACTTC.

The table lists this clone with a count of one. The rearrangement joins TRBV12-5 to TRBJ2-1, with TRBD2 identical over 7 bases. The V and J ends lost 0 bases and 5 bases, in that order; junction bases with no gene match: 7. Germline values: CDR1 LGHNT, CDR2 FRNRAP. The CDR3 is made up of 16 amino acids. This CDR3 reads CASGLVLGEGHNEQFF. In DNA, the CDR3 is TGTGCTAGTGGTTTGGTACTTGGGGAGGGCCACAATGAGCAGTTCTTC.

The chain has TRBV7-8 and TRBJ1-2; TRBD1 agrees at 9 bases. The V gene end was trimmed by 5 bases and the J gene end by 1 base; junction bases not matched to a gene: 5. The CDR3 loop spans 15 amino acids. Germline CDR1 is SGHVS and CDR2 is FQNEAQ. This chain's CDR3 is CASSMRTGDNYGYTF. DNA for the CDR3: TGTGCCAGCAGCATGAGGACAGGGGATAACTATGGCTACACCTTC.

The gene calls are TRBV30 and TRBJ1-1, with no clear D. The CDR3 extends over 12 amino acids. Trimming took off 6 bases at V and 1 base at J, with 9 bases between the two ends. CDR1 is GTSNPN, CDR2 SVGIG, per germline (reference sequence). The CDR3 spells CACSRQNTEAFF. CDR3 bases: TGTGCCTGCAGCAGACAGAACACTGAAGCTTTCTTT.

V gene TRBV7-9 combines with J gene TRBJ1-4; TRBD1 is a possible D gene (6 bases). Germline V gene data show CDR1 as SEHNR and CDR2 as FQNEAQ (reference sequence). The length of the CDR3 is 17 residues. V lost 5 bases to trimming and J lost 5 bases, with 21 bases between them. The DNA of the CDR3 is TGTGCCAGCAGCCCCCAGGGGAGAAGCCTAGGGAATGAAAAACTGTTTTTT. Protein sequence: CASSPQGRSLGNEKLFF.

J is TRBJ1-2 and V is TRBV7-2, with 8 bases identical to TRBD1. J was trimmed by 5 bases and V by 7 bases; bases with no gene match: 9. Germline CDR1 SGHTA, CDR2 FQGNSA. This CDR3 is built from 14 residues. CDR3 loop: CASTRGQDAYGYTF. CDR3 nucleotide sequence: TGTGCCAGCACCCGGGGACAGGATGCTTATGGCTACACCTTC.

The gene calls are TRBV6-5 and TRBJ2-3; 9 nucleotides agree with TRBD2. This CDR3 has 15 residues. J was trimmed by 3 bases and V by 8 bases; bases with no gene match: 9. The germline CDR1 and CDR2 sequences are MNHEY and SVGAGI. The CDR3 sequence is CASVAGEGRTDTQYF. CDR3 nucleotide sequence: TGTGCCAGCGTAGCGGGAGAGGGAAGGACAGATACGCAGTATTTT.

This chain joins TRBV28 and TRBJ2-1, with TRBD1 identical over 7 bases. Germline V gives CDR1 MDHEN, CDR2 SYDVKM. The CDR3 length is 17 residues. J was trimmed by 4 bases and V by 6 bases; bases with no gene match: 15. The CDR3 DNA reads TGTGCCAGCAGCCGCCTCAATCTTCGACAGGGATACAATGAGCAGTTCTTC. Translation gives CASSRLNLRQGYNEQFF.

The chain uses TRBV7-2 and TRBJ1-6; D not certain. The V end was cut by 8 bases, the J end by 4 bases, with 12 bases between. Per germline, CDR1 SGHTA and CDR2 FQGNSA. The CDR3 has 14 amino acids. This chain's CDR3 is CASLMGGYNSPLHF. CDR3 DNA sequence: TGTGCCAGCCTGATGGGCGGGTATAATTCACCCCTCCACTTT.

This chain links TRBV10-3 with TRBJ1-2; D remains unclear. The CDR3 sequence is 12 residues long. Trimming stripped 4 bases from V and 8 bases from J, with 11 bases between. The germline V gene has CDR1 ENHRY and CDR2 SYGVKD. The CDR3 region is CAISASVFGYTF. The DNA for the CDR3 is TGTGCCATCAGTGCATCGGTTTTCGGCTACACCTTC.

DNA of the CDR3: TGTGCCAGCAGCTTCATCGGGAGACTAGCCAAAAACATTCAGTACTTC. Protein: CASSFIGRLAKNIQYF. V is TRBV13 and J is TRBJ2-4, with D maybe TRBD2 (6 bases). The CDR3 spans 16 residues. V lost 3 bases, J lost 0 bases, and 12 bases lay in between. Per germline, CDR1 PRHDT and CDR2 FYEKMQ (reference sequence).

In its sample, this clone was seen once. The chain employs TRBV27 and TRBJ2-3, with D tentatively TRBD2 (5 bases). The V and J ends lost 5 bases and 2 bases respectively, with 20 bases between them. CDR1 is MNHEY and CDR2 is SMNVEV in the germline V gene (reference sequence). This CDR3 region has 17 residues. The CDR3 spells CASSPLRVAPNTDTQYF. The CDR3 nucleotides read TGTGCCAGCAGTCCGCTGAGGGTAGCGCCTAACACAGATACGCAGTATTTT.

J is TRBJ2-7 and V is TRBV5-1; TRBD2 might be the D (6 bases). This CDR3 has 16 amino acids. V lost 0 bases, J lost 7 bases, and 20 bases lay in between. From germline, CDR1 is SGHRS and CDR2 YFSETQ. This CDR3 reads CASSLESGARSGEQYF. The CDR3 DNA sequence: TGCGCCAGCAGCTTGGAGTCGGGAGCACGTAGTGGGGAGCAGTACTTC.

This clone was seen only once. The chain has TRBV4-1 and TRBJ2-1; 9 bases match TRBD1. CDR1 is MGHRA and CDR2 is YSYEKL in the germline V gene. The V gene end was trimmed by 3 bases and the J gene end by 4 bases; junction bases not matched to a gene: 4. The CDR3 sequence is 15 residues long. In nucleotides, the CDR3 is TGCGCCAGCAGCCACGGACAGGGGCCGTACAATGAGCAGTTCTTC. Its protein is CASSHGQGPYNEQFF.

This chain uses TRBV2 with TRBJ2-7, with unresolved D. Germline CDR1 SNHLY, CDR2 FYNNEI. The length of the CDR3 is 13 residues. Trimming pared 3 bases from V and 5 bases from J, leaving 11 bases between. The CDR3 sequence is CASSEFSGNEQYF. In DNA, the CDR3 is TGTGCCAGCAGTGAGTTCTCAGGTAACGAGCAGTACTTC.

This rearrangement joins TRBV5-1 to TRBJ2-7; D ambiguous. Germline CDR1 is SGHRS and CDR2 is YFSETQ. With 1 base removed from V and 2 bases from J, the gap between germline ends came to 13 bases. The CDR3 is 15 residues long. CDR3 in DNA: TGCGCCAGCAGCTTGAGAGGTGGTGGTACCTACGAGCAGTACTTC. Translation gives CASSLRGGGTYEQYF. Full variable domain (remainder filled in from reference TRBV5-1 and TRBJ2-7): KAGVTQTPRYLIKTRGQQVTLSCSPISGHRSVSWYQQTPGQGLQFLFEYFSETQRNKGNFPGRFSGRQFSNSRSEMNVSTLELGDSALYLCASSLRGGGTYEQYFGPGTRLTVT.

This chain connects TRBV12-3 or TRBV12-4 to TRBJ2-3; D is unclear. This CDR3 spans 12 amino acids. Trimming took 5 bases from V and 0 from J, leaving 3 bases between them. CDR3 loop: CASSPSTDTQYF. The DNA of the CDR3 is TGTGCCAGCAGTCCTAGCACAGATACGCAGTATTTT.

As DNA, the CDR3 is TGTGCCAGCAGCCAAGATCCCGGGGATAACGAGCAGTACTTC. Amino acids: CASSQDPGDNEQYF. The rearrangement links TRBV3-1 (or the pseudogene TRBV3-2) to TRBJ2-7; tentative D call: TRBD2 (5 bases). V was clipped by 0 bases and J by 5 bases, with 11 bases between them. The CDR3 is made up of 14 amino acids. CDR1 is LGHDT and CDR2 is YNNKEL in the germline V gene (reference sequence).

Points on this clone: Within the sample, other DNA sequences also encode this same CDR3. CDR3 amino acids: CASSPQGNYGYTF. The CDR3 DNA reads TGTGCCAGTAGTCCGCAGGGGAACTATGGCTACACCTTC. The chain has TRBV19 and TRBJ1-2; possible D gene TRBD1, 6 bases. Germline V lookup: CDR1 LNHDA, CDR2 SQIVND (reference sequence). The length of the CDR3 is 13 residues. V was shortened by 5 bases and J by 2 bases, with 9 bases between the two germline ends.

The rearrangement links TRBV11-3 to TRBJ1-5; 8 bases match TRBD1. The junction had 5 bases not matched to a gene; V was cut back by 4 bases and J by 0 bases. CDR3 length equals 16 residues. Germline CDR1 is SGHNT and CDR2 is YENEEA. The CDR3 coding sequence is TGTGCCAGCAGCTATCGGACAGGGAATAGCAATCAGCCCCAGCATTTT. This codes for CASSYRTGNSNQPQHF.

The V gene is TRBV21-1, the J gene TRBJ2-2; whether TRBD2, the table's D call, matches the DNA was not checked. TRBV21-1 is a known pseudogene. This CDR3 contains 15 residues. The CDR3 DNA reads as TGTGCCAGCAGCCCTCAGCGGGAGGACACCGGGGAGCTGTTTTTT. Its translation: CASSPQREDTGELFF.